Here is one T cell receptor beta chain with its context. The data are from a study of shared T cell receptors in the human thymus. CDR3 length: 15 amino acids. V was clipped by 0 bases and J by 5 bases, with 11 bases between them. Germline CDR1 LGHNT, CDR2 FRNRAP. TCRdb's table, derived via immunoSEQ multiplex PCR, lists solely in-frame clones and lacks some. The profile covers about 660,000 clones, with around 87% appearing a single time and over 0.008% taken by the ten largest. These same records also appear under a second study, on human thymus T cells. That source adds: Congenital heart defects were the reason for the corrective surgery that the donors, healthy Finnish infants, were having. Resections obtained during corrective heart surgery supplied the thymus tissue.

The receptor's source is a boy younger than two with a congenital heart defect. Sequencing was carried out using thymocytes. The chain joins TRBV12-5 to TRBJ2-1; D is possibly TRBD1 (6 bases). CDR3: CASGLVKGGNNEQFF. CDR3 nucleotides: TGTGCTAGTGGTTTGGTAAAAGGGGGTAACAATGAGCAGTTCTTC.